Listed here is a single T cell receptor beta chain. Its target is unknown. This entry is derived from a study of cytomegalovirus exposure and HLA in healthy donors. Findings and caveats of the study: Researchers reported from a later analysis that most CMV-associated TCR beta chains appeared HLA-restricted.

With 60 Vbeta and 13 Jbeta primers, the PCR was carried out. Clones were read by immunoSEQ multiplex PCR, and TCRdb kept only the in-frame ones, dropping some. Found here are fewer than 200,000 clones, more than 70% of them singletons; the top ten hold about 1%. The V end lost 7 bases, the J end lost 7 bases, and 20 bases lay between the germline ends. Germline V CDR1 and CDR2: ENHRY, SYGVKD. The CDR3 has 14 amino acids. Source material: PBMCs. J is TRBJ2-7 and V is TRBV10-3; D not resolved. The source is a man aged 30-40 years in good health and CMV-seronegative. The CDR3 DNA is TGTGCCATCACAGAGGCCCCAAATTCCGGTGAGCAGTACTTC. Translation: CAITEAPNSGEQYF.